The 18 T cell receptor beta chains below come from one sample, sequenced in a study of cytomegalovirus exposure and HLA in healthy donors. PCR employed 60 Vbeta and 13 Jbeta primers. Clones were sequenced by immunoSEQ multiplex PCR, and TCRdb holds only the in-frame ones, with some missing. This table holds roughly 180,000 clones, 75% to 90% found once. Sequencing used PBMCs. The source is a man between 18 and 29 years old in good health and CMV-seropositive.

The genes are TRBV27 and TRBJ1-1, with 8 bases matching TRBD1. CDR3 length equals 15 residues. CDR1 MNHEY and CDR2 SMNVEV come from the germline V gene (reference sequence). The ends lost 7 bases at V and 4 bases at J; junction bases unmatched: 11. CDR3 sequence (DNA): TGTGCCAGCAAGTCGACAGGGGCTTACGGCACTGAAGCTTTCTTT. Residues: CASKSTGAYGTEAFF.

The chain combines TRBV5-1 with TRBJ1-3; 8 nucleotides line up with TRBD1. The CDR3 is made up of 14 amino acids. Germline V gives CDR1 SGHRS, CDR2 YFSETQ. J was trimmed by 2 bases and V by 4 bases; bases with no gene match: 2. The CDR3 loop reads CASSVDRAGNTIYF. CDR3 coding DNA: TGCGCCAGCAGCGTGGACAGGGCTGGAAACACCATATATTTT.

The gene calls are TRBV2 and TRBJ2-2; D remains ambiguous. The CDR3 totals 13 residues. The V end lost 4 bases, the J end lost 4 bases, and 7 bases lay between the germline ends. Per the germline V gene, CDR1 is SNHLY and CDR2 is FYNNEI. CDR3 coding DNA: TGTGCCAGCAGTGTGGGCGTCACCGGGGAGCTGTTTTTT. Residues: CASSVGVTGELFF.

V is TRBV5-4 and J is TRBJ1-1; perhaps TRBD1 as D (6 bases). The CDR3 has 16 amino acids. CDR1 is SGHNT, CDR2 YYREEE, per germline (reference sequence). Trimming shortened V by 4 bases and J by 1 base, and 17 bases separated the two germline ends. DNA of the CDR3: TGTGCCAGCAGCGCCAACCCGGGGGGCCGGAACACTGAAGCTTTCTTT. Translation: CASSANPGGRNTEAFF.

The rearrangement links TRBV19 to TRBJ2-7, with 8 bases matching TRBD1. The CDR3 runs 16 residues. J lost 4 bases, V lost 5 bases, and 13 bases had no gene match. Germline CDR1 reads LNHDA; CDR2 reads SQIVND (reference sequence). The CDR3 nucleotides read TGTGCCAGTAGTCCCTCCAGTCATGGGACAGGTTACGAGCAGTACTTC. Translation: CASSPSSHGTGYEQYF.

This clone has only one observation. The CDR3 nucleotides are TGTGCCAGCAGTGAAGGATGGGAGCACGCACCCCGAGCCAAAAACATTCAGTACTTC. Amino acids: CASSEGWEHAPRAKNIQYF. V usage is TRBV2 and J usage is TRBJ2-4, with a tentative D call TRBD2 (5 bases). The CDR3 length is 19 residues. The germline V and J ends were trimmed by 1 base and 0 bases, with 19 bases remaining between them. The germline CDR1 and CDR2 sequences are SNHLY and FYNNEI.

The chain joins TRBV6-5 to TRBJ1-2, with 7 bases aligning to TRBD1. The CDR3 runs 13 residues. V lost 6 bases, J lost 7 bases, and 8 bases stayed unmatched. Germline CDR1 MNHEY, CDR2 SVGAGI. CDR3 region: CASRYDRARGYTF. The DNA of the CDR3 is TGTGCCAGCAGATATGACAGGGCTCGTGGCTACACCTTC.

This chain links TRBV19 with TRBJ2-5; 8 bases fit TRBD1. V lost 3 bases, J lost 2 bases, and 2 bases stayed unmatched. The CDR3 spans 14 residues. Looked up from germline, CDR1 is LNHDA and CDR2 is SQIVND (reference sequence). CDR3 bases: TGTGCCAGTAGTATCCAGGGGGCTCAAGAGACCCAGTACTTC. This gives the protein CASSIQGAQETQYF.

The J gene is TRBJ1-2, the V gene TRBV9, with 9 bases fitting TRBD1. This CDR3 contains 15 residues. V was clipped by 0 bases and J by 5 bases; unmatched bases: 5. Germline V gene sequence: CDR1 SGDLS, CDR2 YYNGEE. CDR3 in DNA: TGTGCCAGCAGCGTAGAACAGGGGGCGGCTTATGGCTACACCTTC. Its protein product is CASSVEQGAAYGYTF.

The genes are TRBV4-3 and TRBJ1-2; 8 bases map to TRBD1. The V gene end was trimmed by 0 bases and the J gene end by 7 bases; junction bases not matched to a gene: 10. This CDR3 is 16 amino acids long. Per the germline V gene, CDR1 is LGHNA and CDR2 is YSLEER. The CDR3 DNA sequence: TGCGCCAGCAGCCAAGACTTGGGCAGGGGGCGAGGTGGCTACACCTTC. The encoded protein is CASSQDLGRGRGGYTF.

V and J are TRBV7-9 and TRBJ1-2; TRBD1 matches at 9 bases. CDR3 length: 15 amino acids. Germline assignment: CDR1 SEHNR and CDR2 FQNEAQ (reference sequence). J lost 1 base, V lost 3 bases, and 3 bases had no gene match. The DNA of the CDR3 is TGTGCCAGCAGCTTCCCGGGACAGGGTAACTATGGCTACACCTTC. Translating it yields CASSFPGQGNYGYTF.

The chain combines TRBV9 with TRBJ2-5, with TRBD2 matching over 8 bases. V was pared by 5 bases and J by 5 bases, with 8 bases of the junction left unmatched. The germline CDR1 and CDR2 sequences are SGDLS and YYNGEE. This CDR3 is built from 14 residues. CDR3 sequence (DNA): TGTGCCAGCAGTCCGTCGACTAGCGAGGAGACCCAGTACTTC. Translation gives CASSPSTSEETQYF. The variable domain in full, completed from reference TRBV9 and TRBJ2-5, reads DSGVTQTPKHLITATGQRVTLRCSPRSGDLSVYWYQQSLDQGLQFLIQYYNGEERAKGNILERFSAQQFPDLHSELNLSSLELGDSALYFCASSPSTSEETQYFGPGTRLLVL.

The chain is built from TRBV2 and TRBJ2-5; 12 bases match TRBD2. V was clipped by 6 bases and J by 5 bases; unmatched bases: 4. CDR3 size: 14 residues. Per germline, CDR1 SNHLY and CDR2 FYNNEI. CDR3 nucleotide sequence: TGTGCCAGCAGACTAGCGGGGGGTCGGGAGACCCAGTACTTC. Protein: CASRLAGGRETQYF.

This sequence joins TRBV7-9 and TRBJ1-4, with D perhaps TRBD1 (6 bases). CDR1 and CDR2 (germline): SEHNR, FQNEAQ (reference sequence). The CDR3 spans 15 residues. Here the CDR3 DNA reads TGTGCGAGCGGGGGCTCACTTGGAACTAATGAAAAACTGTTTTTT. Translation: CASGGSLGTNEKLFF. The entire variable domain, with the rest obtained from reference TRBV7-9 and TRBJ1-4, is as follows: DTGVSQNPRHKITKRGQNVTFRCDPISEHNRLYWYRQTLGQGPEFLTYFQNEAQLEKSRLLSDRFSAERPKGSFSTLEIQRTEQGDSAMYLCASGGSLGTNEKLFFGSGTQLSVL.

The rearrangement uses TRBV6-1 and TRBJ2-7; D might be TRBD1 (6 bases). CDR1 MNHNS and CDR2 SASEGT come from the germline V gene. V shed 0 bases and J shed 3 bases, with 9 bases lying between them. The CDR3 spans 14 residues. The CDR3 reads CASSEAGHNYEQYF. The CDR3 DNA sequence: TGTGCCAGCAGTGAAGCGGGACACAACTACGAGCAGTACTTC.

V and J are TRBV4-3 and TRBJ1-6, with 7 bases that match TRBD1. The CDR3 contains 16 residues. The V gene end was trimmed by 0 bases and the J gene end by 8 bases; junction bases not matched to a gene: 7. Germline V gives CDR1 LGHNA, CDR2 YSLEER. CDR3 sequence: CASSQDRGGDYSPLHF. CDR3 DNA sequence: TGCGCCAGCAGCCAAGATCGAGGGGGCGATTATTCACCCCTCCACTTT.

The chain is built from TRBV7-2 and TRBJ1-2; D remains unclear. This CDR3 is 13 amino acids long. Germline V gives CDR1 SGHTA, CDR2 FQGNSA. V lost 2 bases and J lost 7, with 11 bases in between. CDR3 sequence (DNA): TGTGCCAGCAGCTTACGGGGTGAGGTTGGCTACACCTTC. It yields the protein CASSLRGEVGYTF.

The chain uses TRBV5-4 and TRBJ1-6; D is unresolved. In germline, CDR1 is SGHNT, CDR2 YYREEE (reference sequence). Trimming removed 1 base at V and 7 bases at J, with 12 bases between. The CDR3 runs to 15 residues. Here the CDR3 reads CASSLSVAENSPLHF. CDR3 in DNA: TGTGCCAGCAGCTTGTCGGTGGCGGAGAATTCACCCCTCCACTTT.